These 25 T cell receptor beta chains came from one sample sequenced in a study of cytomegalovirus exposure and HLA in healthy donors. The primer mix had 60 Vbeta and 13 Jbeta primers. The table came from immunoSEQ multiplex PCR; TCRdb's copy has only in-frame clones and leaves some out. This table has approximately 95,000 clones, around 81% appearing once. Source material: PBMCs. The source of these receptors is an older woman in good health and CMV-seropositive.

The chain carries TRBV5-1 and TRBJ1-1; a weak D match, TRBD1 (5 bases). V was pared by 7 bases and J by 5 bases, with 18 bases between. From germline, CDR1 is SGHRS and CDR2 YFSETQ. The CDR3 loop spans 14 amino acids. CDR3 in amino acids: CASQRDPGVTEAFF. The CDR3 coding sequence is TGCGCCAGCCAAAGGGACCCGGGGGTTACTGAAGCTTTCTTT.

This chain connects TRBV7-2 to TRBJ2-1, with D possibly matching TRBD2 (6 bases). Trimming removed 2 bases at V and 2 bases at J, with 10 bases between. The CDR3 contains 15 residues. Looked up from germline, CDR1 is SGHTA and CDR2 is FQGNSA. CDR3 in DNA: TGTGCCAGCAGCTTATCGGGAGCGCCCTACAATGAGCAGTTCTTC. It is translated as CASSLSGAPYNEQFF.

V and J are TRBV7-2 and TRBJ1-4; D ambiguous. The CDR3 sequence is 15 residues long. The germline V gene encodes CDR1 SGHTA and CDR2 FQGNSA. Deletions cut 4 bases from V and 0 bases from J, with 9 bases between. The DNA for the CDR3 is TGTGCCAGCAGCTCTTCAGTGGCAACTAATGAAAAACTGTTTTTT. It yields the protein CASSSSVATNEKLFF.

This CDR3 reads CASSPPLDNEQFF. DNA for the CDR3: TGTGCCAGCTCACCACCACTAGACAATGAGCAGTTCTTC. The chain combines TRBV18 with TRBJ2-1; tentatively, D is TRBD2 (5 bases). The CDR3 consists of 13 residues. Germline values: CDR1 KGHSH, CDR2 LQKENI. The ends were cut back, 0 bases at V and 5 bases at J, with 5 bases in the middle.

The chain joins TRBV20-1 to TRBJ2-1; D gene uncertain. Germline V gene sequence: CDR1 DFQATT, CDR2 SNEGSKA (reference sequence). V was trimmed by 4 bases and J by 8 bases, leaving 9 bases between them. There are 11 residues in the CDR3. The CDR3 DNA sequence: TGCAGTGCTACTCTAAGCGATGAGCAGTTCTTC. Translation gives CSATLSDEQFF.

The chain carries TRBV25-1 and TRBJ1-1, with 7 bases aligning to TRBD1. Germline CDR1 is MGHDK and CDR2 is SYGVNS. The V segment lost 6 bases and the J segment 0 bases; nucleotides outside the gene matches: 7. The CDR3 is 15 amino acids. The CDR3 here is CASRGTVFMNTEAFF. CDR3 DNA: TGTGCCAGCAGGGGGACAGTATTCATGAACACTGAAGCTTTCTTT.

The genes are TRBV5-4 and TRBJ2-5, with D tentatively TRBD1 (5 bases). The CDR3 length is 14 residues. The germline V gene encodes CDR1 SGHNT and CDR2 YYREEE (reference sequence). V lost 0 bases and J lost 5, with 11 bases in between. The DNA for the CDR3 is TGTGCCAGCAGCTTGGCAGGGCCCGGGGAGACCCAGTACTTC. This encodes CASSLAGPGETQYF.

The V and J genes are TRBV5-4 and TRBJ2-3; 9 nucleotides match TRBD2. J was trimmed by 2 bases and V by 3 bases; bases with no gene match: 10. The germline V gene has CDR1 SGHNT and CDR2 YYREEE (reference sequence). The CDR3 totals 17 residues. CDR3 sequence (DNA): TGTGCCAGCAGCTCCGACGTAGCGGGGGTTCTCACAGATACGCAGTATTTT. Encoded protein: CASSSDVAGVLTDTQYF.

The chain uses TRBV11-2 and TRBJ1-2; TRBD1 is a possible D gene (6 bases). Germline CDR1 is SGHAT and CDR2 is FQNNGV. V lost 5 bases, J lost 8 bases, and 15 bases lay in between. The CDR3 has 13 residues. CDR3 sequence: CASSPAGGMGYTF. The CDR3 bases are TGTGCCAGCAGCCCGGCGGGGGGCATGGGCTACACCTTC.

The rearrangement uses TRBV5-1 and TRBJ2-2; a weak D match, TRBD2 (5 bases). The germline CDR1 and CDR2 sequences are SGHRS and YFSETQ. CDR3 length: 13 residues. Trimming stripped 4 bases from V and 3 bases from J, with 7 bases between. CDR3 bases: TGCGCCAGCAGCGTGGACTACACCGGGGAGCTGTTTTTT. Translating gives CASSVDYTGELFF.

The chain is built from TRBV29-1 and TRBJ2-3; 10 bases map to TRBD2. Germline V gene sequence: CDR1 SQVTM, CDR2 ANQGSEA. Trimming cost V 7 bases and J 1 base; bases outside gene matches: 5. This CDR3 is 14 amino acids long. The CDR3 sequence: CSAAGLAGTDTQYF. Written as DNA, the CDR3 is TGCAGCGCCGCCGGACTAGCGGGCACAGATACGCAGTATTTT.

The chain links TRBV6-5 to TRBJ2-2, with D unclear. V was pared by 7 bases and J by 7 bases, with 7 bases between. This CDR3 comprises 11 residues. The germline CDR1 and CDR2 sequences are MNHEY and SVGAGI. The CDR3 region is CASKINGELFF. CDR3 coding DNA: TGTGCCAGCAAAATAAACGGGGAGCTGTTTTTT.

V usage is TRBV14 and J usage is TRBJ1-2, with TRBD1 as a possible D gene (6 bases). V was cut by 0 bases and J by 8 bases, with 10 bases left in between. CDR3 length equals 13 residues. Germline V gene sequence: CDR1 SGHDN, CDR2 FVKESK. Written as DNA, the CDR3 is TGTGCCAGCAGCCAAGAAAGGGGGGGCGGCTACACCTTC. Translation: CASSQERGGGYTF.

CDR3 nucleotides: TGTGCCAGCTCTCCCGGGGGGAACATTCAGTACTTC. Its protein is CASSPGGNIQYF. This sequence joins TRBV18 and TRBJ2-4; 7 nucleotides align to TRBD2. Germline V gene data show CDR1 as KGHSH and CDR2 as LQKENI. V trimming: 6 bases; J trimming: 7 bases; junction bases outside the gene matches: 3. There are 12 residues in the CDR3.

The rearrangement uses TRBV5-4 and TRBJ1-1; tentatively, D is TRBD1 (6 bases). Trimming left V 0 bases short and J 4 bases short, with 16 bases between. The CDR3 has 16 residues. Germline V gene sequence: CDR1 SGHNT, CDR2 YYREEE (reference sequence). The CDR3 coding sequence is TGTGCCAGCAGCTTGGCTGCAGGGGCGACGGGCACTGAAGCTTTCTTT. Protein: CASSLAAGATGTEAFF.

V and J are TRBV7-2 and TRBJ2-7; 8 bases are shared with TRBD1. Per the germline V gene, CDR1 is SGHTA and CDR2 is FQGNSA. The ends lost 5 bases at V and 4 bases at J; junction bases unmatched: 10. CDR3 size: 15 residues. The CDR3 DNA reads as TGTGCCAGCAGCCCCAGACCACAGGGGGATTACGAGCAGTACTTC. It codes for CASSPRPQGDYEQYF.

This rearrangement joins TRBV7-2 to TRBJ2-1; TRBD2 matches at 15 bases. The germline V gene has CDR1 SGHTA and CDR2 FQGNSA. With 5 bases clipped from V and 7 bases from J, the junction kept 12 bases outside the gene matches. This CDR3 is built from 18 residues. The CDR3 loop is CASSRTSGRALLRNEQFF. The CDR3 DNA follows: TGTGCCAGCAGCCGGACTAGCGGGAGGGCCCTCCTTAGGAATGAGCAGTTCTTC. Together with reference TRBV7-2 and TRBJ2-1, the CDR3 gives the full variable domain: GAGVSQSPSNKVTEKGKDVELRCDPISGHTALYWYRQSLGQGLEFLIYFQGNSAPDKSGLPSDRFSAERTGGSVSTLTIQRTQQEDSAVYLCASSRTSGRALLRNEQFFGPGTRLTVL.

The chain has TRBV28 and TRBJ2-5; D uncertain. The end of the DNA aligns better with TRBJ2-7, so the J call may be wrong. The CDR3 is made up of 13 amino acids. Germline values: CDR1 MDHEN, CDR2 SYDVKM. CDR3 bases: TGTGCCAGCAGTTATGGTACGATTTACGAGCAGTACTTC. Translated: CASSYGTIYEQYF.

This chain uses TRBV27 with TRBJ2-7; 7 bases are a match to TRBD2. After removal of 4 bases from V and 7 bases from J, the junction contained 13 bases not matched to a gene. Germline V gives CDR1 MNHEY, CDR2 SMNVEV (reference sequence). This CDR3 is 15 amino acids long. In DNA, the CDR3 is TGTGCCAGCAGTTCCCCTGGGAGGGGCCTGGAGGAGCAGTACTTC. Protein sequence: CASSSPGRGLEEQYF.

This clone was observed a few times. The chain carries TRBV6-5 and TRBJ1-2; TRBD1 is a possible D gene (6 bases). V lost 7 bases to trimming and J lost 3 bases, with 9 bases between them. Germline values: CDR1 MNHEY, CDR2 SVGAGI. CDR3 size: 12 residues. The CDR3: CASTKGDYGYTF. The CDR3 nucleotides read TGTGCCAGCACTAAGGGGGACTATGGCTACACCTTC.

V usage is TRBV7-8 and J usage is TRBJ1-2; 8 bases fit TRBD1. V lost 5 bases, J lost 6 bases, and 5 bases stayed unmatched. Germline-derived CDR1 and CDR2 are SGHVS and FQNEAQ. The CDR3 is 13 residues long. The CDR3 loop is CASSLQGANGYTF. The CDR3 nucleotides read TGTGCCAGCAGCCTGCAGGGGGCGAATGGCTACACCTTC.

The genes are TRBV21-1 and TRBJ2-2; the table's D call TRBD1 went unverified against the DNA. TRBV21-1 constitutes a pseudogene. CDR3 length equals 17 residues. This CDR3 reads CASSKAILRGMPGELFF. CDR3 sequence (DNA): TGTGCCAGCAGCAAAGCCATCCTTAGGGGGATGCCCGGGGAGCTGTTTTTT.

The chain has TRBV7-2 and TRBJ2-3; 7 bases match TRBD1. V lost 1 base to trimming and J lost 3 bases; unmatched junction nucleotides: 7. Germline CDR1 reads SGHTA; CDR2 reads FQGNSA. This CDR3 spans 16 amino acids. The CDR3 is CASSLDGTAETDTQYF. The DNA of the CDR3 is TGTGCCAGCAGCTTAGATGGGACAGCGGAGACAGATACGCAGTATTTT. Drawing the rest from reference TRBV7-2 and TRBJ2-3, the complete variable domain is GAGVSQSPSNKVTEKGKDVELRCDPISGHTALYWYRQSLGQGLEFLIYFQGNSAPDKSGLPSDRFSAERTGGSVSTLTIQRTQQEDSAVYLCASSLDGTAETDTQYFGPGTRLTVL.

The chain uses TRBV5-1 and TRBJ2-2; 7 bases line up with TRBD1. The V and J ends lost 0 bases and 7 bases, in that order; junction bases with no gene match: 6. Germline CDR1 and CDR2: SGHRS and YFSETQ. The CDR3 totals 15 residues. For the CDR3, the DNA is TGCGCCAGCAGCTTGGACAGGGGCCCCGTCGGGGAGCTGTTTTTT. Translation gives CASSLDRGPVGELFF. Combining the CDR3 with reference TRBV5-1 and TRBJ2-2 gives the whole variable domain KAGVTQTPRYLIKTRGQQVTLSCSPISGHRSVSWYQQTPGQGLQFLFEYFSETQRNKGNFPGRFSGRQFSNSRSEMNVSTLELGDSALYLCASSLDRGPVGELFFGEGSRLTVL.

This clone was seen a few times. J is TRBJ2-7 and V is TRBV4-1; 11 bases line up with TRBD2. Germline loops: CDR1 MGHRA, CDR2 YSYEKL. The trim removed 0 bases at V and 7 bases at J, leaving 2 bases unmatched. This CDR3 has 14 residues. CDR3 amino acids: CASSQDLAGGEQYF. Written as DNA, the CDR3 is TGCGCCAGCAGCCAAGATCTAGCGGGAGGTGAGCAGTACTTC.